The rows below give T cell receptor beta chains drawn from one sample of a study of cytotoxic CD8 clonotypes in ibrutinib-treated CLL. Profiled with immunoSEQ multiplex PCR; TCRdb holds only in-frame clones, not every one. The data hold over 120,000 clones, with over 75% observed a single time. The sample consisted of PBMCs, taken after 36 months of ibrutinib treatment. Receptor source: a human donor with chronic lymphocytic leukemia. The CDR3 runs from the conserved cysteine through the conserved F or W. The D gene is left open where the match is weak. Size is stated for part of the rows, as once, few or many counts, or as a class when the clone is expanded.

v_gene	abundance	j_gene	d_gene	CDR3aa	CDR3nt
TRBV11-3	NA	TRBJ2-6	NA	CASSPGNSGANVLTF	TGTGCCAGCAGCCCAGGGAATTCTGGGGCCAACGTCCTGACTTTC
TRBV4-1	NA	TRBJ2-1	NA	CASSQGTNEQFF	TGCGCCAGCAGCCAAGGGACCAATGAGCAGTTCTTC
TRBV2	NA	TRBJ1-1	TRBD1	CATETGVEAFF	TGTGCCACCGAGACAGGGGTGGAAGCTTTCTTT
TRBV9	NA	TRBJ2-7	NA	CASSVGVSGSYEQYF	TGTGCCAGCAGCGTAGGAGTTAGCGGATCCTACGAGCAGTACTTC
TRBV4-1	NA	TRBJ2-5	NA	CASSQGVIQGQETQYF	TGCGCCAGCAGCCAAGGGGTGATTCAGGGACAAGAGACCCAGTACTTC
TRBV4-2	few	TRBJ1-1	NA	CASTPSGGRGNTEAFF	TGTGCCAGCACCCCGTCGGGGGGGCGAGGGAACACTGAAGCTTTCTTT
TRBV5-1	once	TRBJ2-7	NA	CASSSWPSKSREQYF	TGCGCCAGCAGCTCCTGGCCGTCTAAGTCCCGCGAGCAGTACTTC
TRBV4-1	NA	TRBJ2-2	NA	CASSPLEGVTTGELFF	TGCGCCAGCAGCCCCCTAGAGGGGGTTACCACCGGGGAGCTGTTTTTT
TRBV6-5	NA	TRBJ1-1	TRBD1	CASSLRGTGNTEAFF	TGTGCCAGCAGTCTTAGGGGGACAGGGAACACTGAAGCTTTCTTT
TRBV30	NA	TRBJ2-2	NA	CACRTTGPGELFF	TGTGCCTGCCGTACTACAGGACCCGGGGAGCTGTTTTTT
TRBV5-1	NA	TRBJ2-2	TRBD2	CASSQTSGSNTGELFF	TGCGCCAGCAGCCAGACTAGCGGATCGAACACCGGGGAGCTGTTTTTT
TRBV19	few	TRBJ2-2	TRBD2	CASSNAGAGELFF	TGTGCCAGTAGTAATGCGGGAGCCGGGGAGCTGTTTTTT
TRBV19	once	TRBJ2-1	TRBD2	CASSTVAGVNEQFF	TGTGCCAGTAGTACGGTAGCGGGAGTCAATGAGCAGTTCTTC
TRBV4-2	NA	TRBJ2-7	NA	CASSQESGSLTYEQYF	TGTGCCAGCAGCCAAGAGTCAGGAAGCCTAACCTACGAGCAGTACTTC
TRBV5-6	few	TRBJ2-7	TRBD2	CASSSFTGTRGYEQYF	TGTGCCAGCAGCAGTTTCACCGGGACTAGAGGCTACGAGCAGTACTTC
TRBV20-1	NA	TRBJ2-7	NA	CSASGREQYF	TGCAGTGCTAGTGGGCGCGAGCAGTACTTC
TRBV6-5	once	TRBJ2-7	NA	CASSELREAGSEQYF	TGTGCCAGCAGCGAGCTCCGGGAAGCCGGCTCCGAGCAGTACTTC
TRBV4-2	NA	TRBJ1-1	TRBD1	CASTRGGPHTEAFF	TGTGCCAGCACCCGAGGGGGCCCTCACACTGAAGCTTTCTTT
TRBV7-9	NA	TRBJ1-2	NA	CASSLVGTELTGYTF	TGTGCCAGCAGCCTCGTTGGGACCGAACTCACTGGCTACACCTTC
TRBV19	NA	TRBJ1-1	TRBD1	CASSTRGRGTEAFF	TGTGCCAGTAGTACTAGGGGGCGTGGTACTGAAGCTTTCTTT
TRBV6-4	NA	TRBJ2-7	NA	CASRPHSGGLEQYF	TGTGCCAGCAGGCCGCACTCAGGGGGGTTGGAGCAGTACTTC
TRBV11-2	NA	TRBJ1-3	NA	CASSFYQAGNTIYF	TGTGCCAGCAGCTTTTACCAGGCTGGAAACACCATATATTTT
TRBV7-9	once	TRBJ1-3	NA	CASRQGSSGNTIYF	TGTGCCAGCAGACAAGGGAGCTCTGGAAACACCATATATTTT
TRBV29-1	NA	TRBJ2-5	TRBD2	CSVVTSGRAQYF	TGCAGCGTTGTAACTAGCGGACGGGCCCAGTACTTC